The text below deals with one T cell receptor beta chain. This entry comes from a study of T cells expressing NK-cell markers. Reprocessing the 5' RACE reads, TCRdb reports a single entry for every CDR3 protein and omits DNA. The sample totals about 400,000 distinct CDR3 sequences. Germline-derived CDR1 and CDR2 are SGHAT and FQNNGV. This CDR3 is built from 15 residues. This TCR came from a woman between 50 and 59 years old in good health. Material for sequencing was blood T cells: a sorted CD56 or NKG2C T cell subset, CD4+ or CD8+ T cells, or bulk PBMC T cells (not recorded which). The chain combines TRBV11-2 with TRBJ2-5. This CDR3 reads CASSFRRSQGETQYF.